This T cell receptor beta chain was sequenced during a study of PD-1 blockade in classical Hodgkin lymphoma. Assay: immunoSEQ multiplex PCR; the TCRdb copy retains only in-frame clones and omits some. The repertoire consists of tens of thousands of clones, with 76% occurring once and the leading ten covering approximately 9.9%. This clone has only one observation. Every patient relapsed after autologous stem cell transplantation, and brentuximab vedotin exposure varied. The germline CDR1 and CDR2 sequences are MDHEN and SYDVKM. The CDR3 totals 22 residues. Trimming removed 7 bases from V and 1 base from J; junction bases left unmatched: 25.

This TCR was sampled from a human donor with classical Hodgkin lymphoma. The starting material was peripheral blood mononuclear cells (PBMCs), obtained at baseline. The rearrangement joins TRBV28 to TRBJ1-5; 10 positions agree with TRBD1. The CDR3 DNA is TGTGCCAGCACCGCCCTACCTGTGACCGGGACAGGGGAAAGGAGCAGCAATCAGCCCCAGCATTTT. It codes for CASTALPVTGTGERSSNQPQHF.